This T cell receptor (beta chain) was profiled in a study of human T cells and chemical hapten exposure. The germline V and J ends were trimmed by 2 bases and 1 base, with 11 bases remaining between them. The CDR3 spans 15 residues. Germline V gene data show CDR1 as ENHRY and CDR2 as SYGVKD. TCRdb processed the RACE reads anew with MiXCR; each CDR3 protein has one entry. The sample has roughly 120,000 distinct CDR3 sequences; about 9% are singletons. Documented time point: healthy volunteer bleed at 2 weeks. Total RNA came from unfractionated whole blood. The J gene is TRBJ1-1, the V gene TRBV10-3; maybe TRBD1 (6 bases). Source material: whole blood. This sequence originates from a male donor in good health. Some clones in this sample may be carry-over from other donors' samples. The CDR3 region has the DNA TGTGCCATCAGTGAGGTTGGACAGCCGAACACTGAAGCTTTCTTT. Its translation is CAISEVGQPNTEAFF.